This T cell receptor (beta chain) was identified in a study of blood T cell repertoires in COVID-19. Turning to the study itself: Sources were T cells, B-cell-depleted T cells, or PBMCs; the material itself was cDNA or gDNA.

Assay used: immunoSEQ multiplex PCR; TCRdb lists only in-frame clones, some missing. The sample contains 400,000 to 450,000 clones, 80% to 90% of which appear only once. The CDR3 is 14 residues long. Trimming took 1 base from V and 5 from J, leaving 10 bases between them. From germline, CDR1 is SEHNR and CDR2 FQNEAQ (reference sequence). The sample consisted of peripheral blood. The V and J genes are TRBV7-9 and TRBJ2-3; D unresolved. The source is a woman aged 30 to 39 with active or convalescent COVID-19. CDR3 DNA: TGTGCCAGCAGCTTAGATCCTAGAGGAGATACGCAGTATTTT. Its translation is CASSLDPRGDTQYF. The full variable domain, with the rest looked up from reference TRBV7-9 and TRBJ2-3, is DTGVSQNPRHKITKRGQNVTFRCDPISEHNRLYWYRQTLGQGPEFLTYFQNEAQLEKSRLLSDRFSAERPKGSFSTLEIQRTEQGDSAMYLCASSLDPRGDTQYFGPGTRLTVL.